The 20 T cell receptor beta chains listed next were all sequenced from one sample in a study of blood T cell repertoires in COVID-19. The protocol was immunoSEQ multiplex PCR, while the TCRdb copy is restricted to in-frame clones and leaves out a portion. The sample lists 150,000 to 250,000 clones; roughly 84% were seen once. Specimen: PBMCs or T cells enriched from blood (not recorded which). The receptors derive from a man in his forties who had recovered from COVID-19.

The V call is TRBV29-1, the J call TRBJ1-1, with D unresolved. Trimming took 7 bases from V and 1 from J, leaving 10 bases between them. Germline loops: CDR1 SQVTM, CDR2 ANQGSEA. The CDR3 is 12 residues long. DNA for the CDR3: TGCAGCGCCCTCCCGGGGAACACTGAAGCTTTCTTT. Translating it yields CSALPGNTEAFF.

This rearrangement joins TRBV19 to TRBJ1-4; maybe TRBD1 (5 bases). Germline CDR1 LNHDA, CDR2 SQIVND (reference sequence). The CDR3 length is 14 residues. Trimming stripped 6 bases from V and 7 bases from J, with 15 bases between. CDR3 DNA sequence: TGTGCCAGTAGCACAGGAAGGTGGGGTGAAAAACTGTTTTTT. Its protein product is CASSTGRWGEKLFF.

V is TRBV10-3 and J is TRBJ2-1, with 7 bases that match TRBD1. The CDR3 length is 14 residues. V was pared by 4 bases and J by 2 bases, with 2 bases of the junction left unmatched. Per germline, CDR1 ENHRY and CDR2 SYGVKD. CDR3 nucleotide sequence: TGTGCCATCAGTGGAGGGGGCCCCTACAATGAGCAGTTCTTC. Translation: CAISGGGPYNEQFF.

The CDR3 protein is CASSQDRGKNIQYF. The CDR3 DNA is TGTGCCAGCAGCCAAGACAGGGGCAAAAACATTCAGTACTTC. The rearrangement links TRBV4-2 to TRBJ2-4; D is possibly TRBD1 (6 bases). The CDR3 loop spans 14 amino acids. V lost 0 bases to trimming and J lost 3 bases, with 6 bases between them. CDR1 and CDR2 from the germline V gene are LGHNA and YNFKEQ.

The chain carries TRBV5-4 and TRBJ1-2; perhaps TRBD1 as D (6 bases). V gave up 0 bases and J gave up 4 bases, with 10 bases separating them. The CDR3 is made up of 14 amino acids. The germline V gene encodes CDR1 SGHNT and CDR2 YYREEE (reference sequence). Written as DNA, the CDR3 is TGTGCCAGCAGCTTGGCCGGGGGGGCCTATGGCTACACCTTC. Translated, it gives CASSLAGGAYGYTF. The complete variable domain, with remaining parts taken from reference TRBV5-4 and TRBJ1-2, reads ETGVTQSPTHLIKTRGQQVTLRCSSQSGHNTVSWYQQALGQGPQFIFQYYREEENGRGNFPPRFSGLQFPNYSSELNVNALELDDSALYLCASSLAGGAYGYTFGSGTRLTVV.

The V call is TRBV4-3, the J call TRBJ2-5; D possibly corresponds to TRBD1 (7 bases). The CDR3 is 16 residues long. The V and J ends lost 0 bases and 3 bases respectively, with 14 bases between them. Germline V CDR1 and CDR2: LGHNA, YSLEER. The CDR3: CASSQDPPGGKETQYF. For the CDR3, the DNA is TGCGCCAGCAGCCAAGATCCCCCAGGGGGGAAAGAGACCCAGTACTTC.

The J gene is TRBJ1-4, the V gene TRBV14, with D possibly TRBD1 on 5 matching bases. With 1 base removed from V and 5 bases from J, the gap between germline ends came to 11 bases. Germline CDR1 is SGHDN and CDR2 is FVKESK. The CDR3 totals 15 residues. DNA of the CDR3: TGTGCCAGCAGCCAAGGGGACTGGGAAAATGAAAAACTGTTTTTT. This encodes CASSQGDWENEKLFF.

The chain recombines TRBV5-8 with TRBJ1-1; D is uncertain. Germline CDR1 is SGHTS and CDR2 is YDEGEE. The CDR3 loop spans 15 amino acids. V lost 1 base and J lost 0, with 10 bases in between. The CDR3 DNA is TGTGCCAGCAGCTTGACAGCACTCATGAACACTGAAGCTTTCTTT. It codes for CASSLTALMNTEAFF.

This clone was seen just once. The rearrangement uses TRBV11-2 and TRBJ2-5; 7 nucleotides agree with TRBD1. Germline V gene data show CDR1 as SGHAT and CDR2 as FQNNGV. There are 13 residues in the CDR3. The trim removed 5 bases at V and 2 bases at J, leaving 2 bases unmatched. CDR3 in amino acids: CASSDRVQETQYF. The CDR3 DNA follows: TGTGCCAGCAGCGACAGGGTGCAAGAGACCCAGTACTTC.

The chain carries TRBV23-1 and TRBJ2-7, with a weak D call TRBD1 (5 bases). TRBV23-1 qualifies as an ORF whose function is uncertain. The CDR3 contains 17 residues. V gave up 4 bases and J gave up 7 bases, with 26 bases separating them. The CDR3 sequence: CASSRIMPWQGPGEQYF. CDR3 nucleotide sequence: TGCGCCAGCAGTCGCATTATGCCCTGGCAGGGTCCTGGGGAGCAGTACTTC.

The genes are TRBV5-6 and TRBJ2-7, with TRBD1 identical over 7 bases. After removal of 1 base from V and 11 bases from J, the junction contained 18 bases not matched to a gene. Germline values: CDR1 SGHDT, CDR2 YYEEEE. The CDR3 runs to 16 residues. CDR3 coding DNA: TGTGCCAGCAGCTTGAGGCGACAGGGTCAAGGGCGTGCCAAGTACTTC. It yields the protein CASSLRRQGQGRAKYF.

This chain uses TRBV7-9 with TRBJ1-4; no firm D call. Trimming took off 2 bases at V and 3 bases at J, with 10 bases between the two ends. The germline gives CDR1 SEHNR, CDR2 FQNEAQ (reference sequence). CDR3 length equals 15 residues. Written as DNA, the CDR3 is TGTGCCAGCAGCTTATTGCGAGATGCTAATGAAAAACTGTTTTTT. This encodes CASSLLRDANEKLFF.

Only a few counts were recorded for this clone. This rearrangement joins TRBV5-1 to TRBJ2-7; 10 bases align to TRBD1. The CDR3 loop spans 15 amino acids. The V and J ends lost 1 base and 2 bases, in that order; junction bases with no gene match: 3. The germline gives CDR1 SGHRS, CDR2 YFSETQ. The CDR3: CASSLTGTGAYEQYF. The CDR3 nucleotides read TGCGCCAGCAGCTTGACCGGGACAGGGGCCTACGAGCAGTACTTC.

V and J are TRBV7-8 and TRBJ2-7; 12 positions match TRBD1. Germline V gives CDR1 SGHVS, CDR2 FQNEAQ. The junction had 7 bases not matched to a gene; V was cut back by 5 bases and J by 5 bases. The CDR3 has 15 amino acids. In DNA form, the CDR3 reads TGTGCCAGCAGCGCAAGACGGGACAGGGGGCACGAGCAGTACTTC. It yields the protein CASSARRDRGHEQYF.

DNA of the CDR3: TGTGCCAGCAGCTTGGAGGGACAGGGGGTCCAAGCTTTCTTT. Translated, it gives CASSLEGQGVQAFF. The chain joins TRBV5-4 to TRBJ1-1; 11 bases line up with TRBD1. V lost 0 bases to trimming and J lost 9 bases; unmatched junction nucleotides: 4. The CDR3 is made up of 14 amino acids. Germline lookup yields CDR1 SGHNT and CDR2 YYREEE (reference sequence).

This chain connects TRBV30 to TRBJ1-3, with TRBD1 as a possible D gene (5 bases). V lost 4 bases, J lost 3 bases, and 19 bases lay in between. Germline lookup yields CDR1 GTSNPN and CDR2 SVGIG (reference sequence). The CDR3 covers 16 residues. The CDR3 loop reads CAWTPRWFRDGNTIYF. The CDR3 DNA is TGTGCCTGGACCCCACGGTGGTTCAGGGATGGAAACACCATATATTTT.

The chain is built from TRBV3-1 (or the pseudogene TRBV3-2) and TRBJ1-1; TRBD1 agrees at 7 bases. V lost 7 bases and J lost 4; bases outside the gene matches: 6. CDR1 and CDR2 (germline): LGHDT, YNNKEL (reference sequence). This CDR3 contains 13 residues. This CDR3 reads CASTPGGFTEAFF. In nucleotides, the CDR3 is TGTGCCAGCACCCCAGGGGGATTCACTGAAGCTTTCTTT.

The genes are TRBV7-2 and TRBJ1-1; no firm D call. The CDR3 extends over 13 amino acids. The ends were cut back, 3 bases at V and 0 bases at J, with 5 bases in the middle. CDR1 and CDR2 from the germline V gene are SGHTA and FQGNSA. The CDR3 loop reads CASSLQMNTEAFF. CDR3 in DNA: TGTGCCAGCAGCTTGCAGATGAACACTGAAGCTTTCTTT.

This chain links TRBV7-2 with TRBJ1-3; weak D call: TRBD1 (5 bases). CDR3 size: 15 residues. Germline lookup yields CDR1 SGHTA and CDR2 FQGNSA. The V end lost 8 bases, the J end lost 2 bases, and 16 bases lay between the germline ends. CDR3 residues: CASWKFRGAGNTIYF. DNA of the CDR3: TGTGCCAGCTGGAAATTTAGGGGTGCTGGAAACACCATATATTTT.

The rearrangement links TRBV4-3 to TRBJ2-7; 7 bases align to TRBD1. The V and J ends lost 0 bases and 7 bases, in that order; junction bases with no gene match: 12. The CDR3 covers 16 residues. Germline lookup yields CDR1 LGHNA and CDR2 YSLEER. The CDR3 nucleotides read TGCGCCAGCAGCCAAGATGCGAGGGGGCCTGCTGGAGAGCAGTACTTC. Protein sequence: CASSQDARGPAGEQYF.